These 13 T cell receptor beta chains came from one sample sequenced in a study of blood T cell repertoires in COVID-19. Method: immunoSEQ multiplex PCR; TCRdb's copy keeps in-frame clones and lacks some. The sample includes over 60,000 clones, approximately 86% of them seen just once. Sequencing input: peripheral blood. The origin of the receptors is a man between 65 and 85 years old with acute or convalescent COVID-19.

This clone was detected only a few times. This chain links TRBV6-6 with TRBJ2-2, with D possibly being TRBD2 (6 bases). The CDR3 extends over 13 amino acids. The germline V gene encodes CDR1 MNHNY and CDR2 SVGAGI (reference sequence). Trimming left V 4 bases short and J 6 bases short, with 9 bases between. The CDR3 loop is CASSSGGAGELFF. CDR3 nucleotides: TGTGCCAGCAGTTCTGGCGGGGCCGGGGAGCTGTTTTTT.

The J gene is TRBJ2-1, the V gene TRBV3-1 (or the pseudogene TRBV3-2), with 12 bases fitting TRBD2. V shed 5 bases and J 9 bases; nucleotides not matched to a gene: 8. The CDR3 has 15 residues. Germline V gene data show CDR1 as LGHDT and CDR2 as YNNKEL (reference sequence). The CDR3 sequence: CASSILAGGQGEQFF. DNA of the CDR3: TGTGCCAGCAGCATCCTAGCGGGAGGGCAGGGTGAGCAGTTCTTC.

The genes are TRBV6-2 or TRBV6-3 and TRBJ2-1, with D perhaps TRBD2 (6 bases). Germline-derived CDR1 and CDR2 are MNHEY and SVGEGT. This CDR3 region has 15 residues. V lost 2 bases and J 5 bases, leaving 13 bases between the germline ends. The CDR3 reads CASSYGGSGDNEQFF. The CDR3 DNA reads as TGTGCCAGCAGTTACGGGGGTAGCGGTGACAATGAGCAGTTCTTC.

The chain is built from TRBV19 and TRBJ2-1; 7 bases are a match to TRBD1. V dropped 5 bases and J dropped 2; count of bases not matched to a gene: 6. Per the germline V gene, CDR1 is LNHDA and CDR2 is SQIVND (reference sequence). The CDR3 is 15 amino acids. As DNA, the CDR3 is TGTGCCAGTAGTCCCTGGGACAGACCCTACAATGAGCAGTTCTTC. Translated, it gives CASSPWDRPYNEQFF.

This sequence joins TRBV28 and TRBJ2-2, with D uncertain. The V end was cut by 2 bases, the J end by 1 base, with 2 bases between. This CDR3 region has 13 residues. Germline V gene sequence: CDR1 MDHEN, CDR2 SYDVKM. The CDR3 loop reads CASSLRNTGELFF. CDR3 coding DNA: TGTGCCAGCAGTTTACGGAACACCGGGGAGCTGTTTTTT. Complete variable domain (other parts from reference TRBV28 and TRBJ2-2): DVKVTQSSRYLVKRTGEKVFLECVQDMDHENMFWYRQDPGLGLRLIYFSYDVKMKEKGDIPEGYSVSREKKERFSLILESASTNQTSMYLCASSLRNTGELFFGEGSRLTVL.

The gene calls are TRBV11-3 and TRBJ1-1; D call uncertain. The V and J ends lost 2 bases and 1 base respectively, with 5 bases between them. This CDR3 has 13 residues. Per the germline V gene, CDR1 is SGHNT and CDR2 is YENEEA. The CDR3 here is CASSLRGNTEAFF. CDR3 coding DNA: TGTGCCAGCAGCTTACGGGGGAACACTGAAGCTTTCTTT.

The chain is built from TRBV18 and TRBJ2-7, with TRBD1 identical over 11 bases. The CDR3 totals 15 residues. V lost 4 bases and J lost 3; bases outside the gene matches: 5. Per germline, CDR1 KGHSH and CDR2 LQKENI. The CDR3 bases are TGTGCCAGCTCACGTACCGGGACAGGGGGCTACGAGCAGTACTTC. Its protein product is CASSRTGTGGYEQYF.

The chain couples TRBV7-9 to TRBJ1-1; no firm D call. Trimming took off 4 bases at V and 4 bases at J, with 19 bases between the two ends. The CDR3 length is 16 residues. In germline, CDR1 is SEHNR, CDR2 FQNEAQ (reference sequence). CDR3 loop: CASSSLGFSHSTEAFF. The CDR3 coding sequence is TGTGCCAGCAGCTCCTTAGGATTTTCCCACAGCACTGAAGCTTTCTTT.

A single count supports this clone. The chain couples TRBV5-4 to TRBJ1-1; TRBD1 agrees at 11 bases. CDR3 size: 14 residues. V was clipped by 4 bases and J by 4 bases; unmatched bases: 3. Germline assignment: CDR1 SGHNT and CDR2 YYREEE (reference sequence). The CDR3: CASSPGTGGTEAFF. In DNA, the CDR3 is TGTGCCAGCAGCCCGGGGACAGGGGGCACTGAAGCTTTCTTT.

The rearrangement uses TRBV29-1 and TRBJ2-1, with 11 bases fitting TRBD2. The CDR3 has 14 amino acids. CDR1 and CDR2 from the germline V gene are SQVTM and ANQGSEA. V trimming: 4 bases; J trimming: 8 bases; junction bases outside the gene matches: 7. The CDR3 sequence is CSVVTSGVLDEQFF. DNA for the CDR3: TGCAGCGTTGTGACTAGCGGGGTATTGGATGAGCAGTTCTTC.

This chain connects TRBV12-3 or TRBV12-4 to TRBJ2-7, with 8 positions matching TRBD2. This CDR3 has 13 amino acids. V lost 6 bases and J lost 4; bases outside the gene matches: 5. Here the CDR3 DNA reads TGTGCCAGCAGCGTCGGGGGGGAATACGAGCAGTACTTC. As protein: CASSVGGEYEQYF.

The chain has TRBV21-1 and TRBJ2-3; TRBD2 is taken as the D call from the table, unchecked against the DNA. TRBV21-1 is designated a pseudogene. The CDR3 is 15 amino acids. The CDR3 bases are TGTGCCAGCAGCAAAGTCACGGGGATCACAGATACGCAGTATTTT. Protein product: CASSKVTGITDTQYF.

V is TRBV11-2 and J is TRBJ2-7; 9 bases fit TRBD2. Germline V CDR1 and CDR2: SGHAT, FQNNGV. Trimming at V came to 0 bases and at J to 0 bases, leaving 9 bases not matched to a gene. This CDR3 has 18 residues. The CDR3 protein is CASSLDRTSVRFSYEQYF. The CDR3 DNA reads as TGTGCCAGCAGCTTAGATCGGACTAGCGTCAGATTCTCCTACGAGCAGTACTTC.